The present TCR beta chain was sequenced within a study of T cell responses to AZD1222 COVID-19 vaccine (dated by TCRdb to the early 2020s). Study-level background: AZD1222 recipients with second doses at about 4 weeks or about 12 weeks were pooled, because spike-specific TCR depth and breadth did not differ between schedules. TCR sequencing covered 233 trial participants: 200 to 220 given two doses of AZD1222 and 26 given two doses of MenACWY control vaccine. Trial participants were enrolled into age subgroups of 18-55, 56-69 and 70-plus years, which contained around 140, 26 and 57 TCR-sequenced participants, respectively.

According to the germline V gene, CDR1 reads KGHSH and CDR2 reads LQKENI. The CDR3 goes from the cysteine to the phenylalanine over 14 residues. The read is trimmed to its CDR3 DNA, 42 bases read in frame from base 1. Trimming removed 6 bases from V and 1 base from J, leaving 12 bases between the germline ends. This sample's time point label indicates: baseline before first vaccination. Vaccinee samples came from UK trials COV001 and COV002, including a single-blind randomized controlled phase 2/3 trial of AZD1222 (ChAdOx1 nCoV-19) in healthy adults. For TCRbeta chain sequencing, PBMC samples were collected from trial participants at day 0 and at day 28 after the second dose. The CDR3 regions of human TCRbeta chains were analyzed by immunosequencing. Processing in the source paper ran as follows. TCRs in the repertoires were compared against a reference library of SARS-CoV-2-specific TCRs that had been generated with the MIRA antigen-specificity platform. Breadth meant the fraction of unique TCRs that were SARS-CoV-2-associated, whereas depth meant the fraction of total T cells that were SARS-CoV-2-associated. Using the MIRA data, each spike-specific TCR was assigned both to the spike region to which the TCR was reactive and to a CD4 or CD8 class. Log10-transformed breadth and depth values were compared by one-way ANOVA with Sidak's multiple comparisons tests. The table comes from immuneACCESS by way of TCRdb, which keeps in-frame sequences with V and J called. Part of the clones is missing from these tables; in studies checked, under half for an unresolved V gene and the rest for unknown reasons. The V and J calls and the clone size are those of that table, but D and trimming were determined from the DNA. The sample records fewer than 120,000 clones, 80% to 95% of which are singletons. Jointly, the top ten make up approximately 8% of the sample.

The paper as a whole reports these results and caveats: Participants were mostly white British and included more females than males, and it was suggested by the authors that clonal diversity may have been underestimated. No day 14 peak-response samples were available, so repertoires were characterized only after the peak T cell response. Reportedly, almost half of the unique spike-specific TCRs recognized epitopes lying outside the regions that are mutated in the B.1.351 and B.1.1.7 variants. After two AZD1222 doses, both the breadth and the depth of spike-specific TCRs were significantly higher than at day 0 and than in MenACWY recipients. Vaccine-associated CD4 TCRs spanned the whole spike protein, with dominant responses in regions 160-218 and 743-854. Conclusions about previously exposed vaccinees were limited because only six AZD1222 recipients were SARS-CoV-2 seropositive at baseline. The 56-69-year group was small, and its depth increase did not reach significance, likely because of low power.

Points on this clone: What antigen it recognizes has not been identified. Base qualities are missing; no much larger clone stands one base away.

The V gene is TRBV18 and the J gene is TRBJ1-1; the D gene cannot be resolved reliably. The source of this sequence is an adult in good health. Source: peripheral blood, taken on day 0 of AZD1222 vaccination. The nucleotides are TGTGCCAGCTCCCCTTACCCCAGGAACACTGAAGCTTTCTTT. Its protein reads: CASSPYPRNTEAFF.